This T cell receptor (beta chain) was captured by sequencing in a study of beta chain features in type 1 diabetes. Every isolated RNA sample was fully reverse transcribed, so sequencing captured expressed TCRB transcripts. Clones were read by immunoSEQ multiplex PCR, and TCRdb kept only the in-frame ones, dropping some. The sample consists of about 150,000 clones, 7.5% to 10% of them appearing once. Points from the study as a whole: TCRB repertoires of naive, central memory and Treg cells appeared more similar among patients than among healthy donors.

This clone appeared a few times. What it binds is not known. Germline V lookup: CDR1 SGHNT, CDR2 YYREEE (reference sequence). V lost 4 bases and J 4 bases, leaving 8 bases between the germline ends. The CDR3 loop spans 13 amino acids. The source is a man in his late teens or twenties in good health. The sequencing input was central memory CD4+ T cells from blood. The V call is TRBV5-4, the J call TRBJ2-2; D gene ambiguous. This CDR3 is CASSESSTGELFF. Written as DNA, the CDR3 is TGTGCCAGCAGCGAGAGTAGCACCGGGGAGCTGTTTTTT.